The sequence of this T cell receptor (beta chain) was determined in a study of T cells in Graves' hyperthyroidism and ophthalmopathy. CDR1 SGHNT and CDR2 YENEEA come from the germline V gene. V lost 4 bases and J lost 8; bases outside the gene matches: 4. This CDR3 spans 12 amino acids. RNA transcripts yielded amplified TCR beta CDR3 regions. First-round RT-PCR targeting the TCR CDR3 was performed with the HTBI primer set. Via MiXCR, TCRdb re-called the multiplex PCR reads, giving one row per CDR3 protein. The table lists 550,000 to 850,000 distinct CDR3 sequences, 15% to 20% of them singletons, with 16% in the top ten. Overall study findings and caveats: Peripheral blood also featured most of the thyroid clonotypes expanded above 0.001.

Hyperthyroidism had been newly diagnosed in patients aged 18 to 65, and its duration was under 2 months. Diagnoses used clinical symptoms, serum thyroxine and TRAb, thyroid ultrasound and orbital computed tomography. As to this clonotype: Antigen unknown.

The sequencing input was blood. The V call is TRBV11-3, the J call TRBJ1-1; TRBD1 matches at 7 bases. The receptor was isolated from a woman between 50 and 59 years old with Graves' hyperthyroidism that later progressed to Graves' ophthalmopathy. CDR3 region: CASSSPTGEAFF. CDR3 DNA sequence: TGTGCCAGCAGCTCCCCGACAGGGGAAGCTTTCTTT.